This is a list of T cell receptor beta chains from one sample in a study of beta chain features in type 1 diabetes. Sequencing was performed with immunoSEQ multiplex PCR; in TCRdb, only in-frame clones are kept and a portion is missing. The table lists approximately 170,000 clones, 7.5% to 10% of them singletons. The sequenced sample consisted of central memory CD4+ T cells from blood. Receptors were obtained from a woman under 30 in good health. CDR3s include the opening cysteine and the closing phenylalanine or tryptophan. A D gene is named only where the DNA matches it firmly. Clone sizes are given selectively: once, few, many, or a class where the clone is expanded.

CDR3: CASSLSTGSSGNTIYF
DNA: TGTGCCAGCAGTCTATCGACAGGTAGCTCTGGAAACACCATATATTTT
V: TRBV28
size: few
J: TRBJ1-3
D: NA

CDR3: CASSSLWGPYEQYF
DNA: TGTGCCAGCAGCTCCCTATGGGGGCCCTACGAGCAGTACTTC
V: TRBV7-2
size: NA
J: TRBJ2-7
D: NA

CDR3: CASSDLPRGRAGDTQYF
DNA: TGTGCCAGCAGTGATCTTCCCAGGGGGCGCGCGGGAGATACGCAGTATTTT
V: TRBV25-1
size: NA
J: TRBJ2-3
D: TRBD1

CDR3: CASSIGRGYFSGANVLTF
DNA: TGTGCCAGTAGTATCGGCAGGGGGTATTTCTCTGGGGCCAACGTCCTGACTTTC
V: TRBV19
size: few
J: TRBJ2-6
D: TRBD1

CDR3: CASSTGNTGELFF
DNA: TGTGCCAGTAGTACAGGGAACACCGGGGAGCTGTTTTTT
V: TRBV19
size: few
J: TRBJ2-2
D: NA

CDR3: CASSLGVRVGTEAFF
DNA: TGTGCCAGCAGCTTAGGGGTCAGGGTGGGGACTGAAGCTTTCTTT
V: TRBV7-8
size: few
J: TRBJ1-1
D: NA

CDR3: CASSKDRDNEQFF
DNA: TGTGCCAGTAGTAAGGACAGGGACAATGAGCAGTTCTTC
V: TRBV19
size: NA
J: TRBJ2-1
D: TRBD1

CDR3: CATFQGTEAFF
DNA: TGTGCCACATTCCAGGGGACTGAAGCTTTCTTT
V: TRBV10-3
size: few
J: TRBJ1-1
D: NA

CDR3: CASSLGRDPLSDTQYF
DNA: TGTGCCAGCAGCTTGGGGAGGGACCCCCTGTCAGATACGCAGTATTTT
V: TRBV5-4
size: few
J: TRBJ2-3
D: NA

CDR3: CASSLASGKNIQYF
DNA: TGTGCCAGCAGCTTGGCGAGCGGTAAAAACATTCAGTACTTC
V: TRBV5-6
size: few
J: TRBJ2-4
D: NA

CDR3: CASSSQETQYF
DNA: TGTGCCAGCAGCTCACAAGAGACCCAGTACTTC
V: TRBV11-3
size: NA
J: TRBJ2-5
D: NA

CDR3: CASSQQGAGTEAFF
DNA: TGTGCCAGCAGCCAGCAGGGGGCAGGTACTGAAGCTTTCTTT
V: TRBV7-3
size: few
J: TRBJ1-1
D: TRBD1

CDR3: CASSLSGQGFEQFF
DNA: TGTGCCAGCTCCTTATCGGGACAGGGTTTTGAGCAGTTCTTC
V: TRBV18
size: few
J: TRBJ2-1
D: TRBD1

CDR3: CAISSGVWTEAFF
DNA: TGTGCCATCAGTTCAGGGGTCTGGACTGAAGCTTTCTTT
V: TRBV10-3
size: few
J: TRBJ1-1
D: NA

CDR3: CASSSRLADDEQFF
DNA: TGCGCCAGCAGCTCCCGACTAGCGGATGATGAGCAGTTCTTC
V: TRBV5-1
size: NA
J: TRBJ2-1
D: TRBD2

CDR3: CASSFLLEYGYTF
DNA: TGTGCCAGCAGCTTCCTCTTGGAGTATGGCTACACCTTC
V: TRBV7-3
size: NA
J: TRBJ1-2
D: NA

CDR3: CASSSLDLGLAGNERFF
DNA: TGCGCCAGCAGCAGCTTAGACTTGGGACTAGCGGGGAATGAGCGGTTCTTC
V: TRBV4-1
size: NA
J: TRBJ2-1
D: TRBD2

CDR3: CASRGQGGYEQYF
DNA: TGTGCCAGCAGGGGACAGGGGGGGTACGAGCAGTACTTC
V: TRBV27
size: NA
J: TRBJ2-7
D: TRBD1

CDR3: CASSSSQPGTDYGYTF
DNA: TGTGCCAGCTCATCAAGTCAACCCGGGACAGACTATGGCTACACCTTC
V: TRBV18
size: many
J: TRBJ1-2
D: TRBD1

CDR3: CASWSGGAVDTQYF
DNA: TGTGCCAGCTGGTCGGGGGGGGCAGTAGATACGCAGTATTTT
V: TRBV19
size: NA
J: TRBJ2-3
D: TRBD2

CDR3: CASSFQGLAGGGEQYF
DNA: TGCGCCAGCAGCTTCCAAGGACTAGCGGGAGGGGGCGAGCAGTACTTC
V: TRBV5-1
size: NA
J: TRBJ2-7
D: TRBD2

CDR3: CASSFGLASETQYF
DNA: TGTGCCAGCTCGTTCGGTCTAGCCAGTGAGACCCAGTACTTC
V: TRBV18
size: many
J: TRBJ2-5
D: NA

CDR3: CASGLALSTDTQYF
DNA: TGCGCCAGTGGACTAGCCCTTAGCACAGATACGCAGTATTTT
V: TRBV5-1
size: few
J: TRBJ2-3
D: TRBD2

CDR3: CASSLVAGKGTDTQYF
DNA: TGTGCCAGCAGCTTAGTTGCGGGGAAAGGCACAGATACGCAGTATTTT
V: TRBV7-2
size: few
J: TRBJ2-3
D: NA

CDR3: CASSPSVGAREQYF
DNA: TGCGCCAGCAGCCCCTCGGTGGGGGCGCGGGAGCAGTACTTC
V: TRBV5-1
size: few
J: TRBJ2-7
D: NA